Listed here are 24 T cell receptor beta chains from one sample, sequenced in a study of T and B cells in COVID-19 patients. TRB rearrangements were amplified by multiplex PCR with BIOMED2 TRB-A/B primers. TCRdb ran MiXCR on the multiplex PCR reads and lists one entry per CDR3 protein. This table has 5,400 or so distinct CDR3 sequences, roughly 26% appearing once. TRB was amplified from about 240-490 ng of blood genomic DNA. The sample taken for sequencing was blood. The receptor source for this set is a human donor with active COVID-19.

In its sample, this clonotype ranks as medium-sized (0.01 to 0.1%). For the CDR3, the DNA is TGTGCCAGTAGTAGGGCGGGGGGCTCCTCAAACTACGAGCAGTACTTC. Translated: CASSRAGGSSNYEQYF. J is TRBJ2-7 and V is TRBV19; 8 bases agree with TRBD2. Per germline, CDR1 LNHDA and CDR2 SQIVND (reference sequence). The V and J ends lost 4 bases and 3 bases, in that order; junction bases with no gene match: 11. The CDR3 sequence is 16 residues long.

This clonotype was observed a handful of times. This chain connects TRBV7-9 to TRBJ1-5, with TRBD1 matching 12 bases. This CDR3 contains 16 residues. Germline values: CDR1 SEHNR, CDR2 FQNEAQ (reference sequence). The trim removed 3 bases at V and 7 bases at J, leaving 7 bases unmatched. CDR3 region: CASSLGGQGAWQPQHF. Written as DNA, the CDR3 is TGTGCCAGCAGCTTGGGGGGACAGGGGGCATGGCAGCCCCAGCATTTT.

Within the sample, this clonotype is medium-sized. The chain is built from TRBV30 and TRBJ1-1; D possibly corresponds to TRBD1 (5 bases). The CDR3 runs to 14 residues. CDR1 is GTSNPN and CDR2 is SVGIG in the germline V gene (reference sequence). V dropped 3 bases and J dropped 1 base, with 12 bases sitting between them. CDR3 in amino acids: CAWSVGLPNTEAFF. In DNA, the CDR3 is TGTGCCTGGAGCGTGGGACTTCCGAACACTGAAGCTTTCTTT.

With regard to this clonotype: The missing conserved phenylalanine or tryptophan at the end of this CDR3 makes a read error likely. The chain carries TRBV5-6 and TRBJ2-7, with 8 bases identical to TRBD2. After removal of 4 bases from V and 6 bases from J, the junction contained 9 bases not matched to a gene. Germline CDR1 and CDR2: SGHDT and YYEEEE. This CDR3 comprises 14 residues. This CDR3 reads CASSASSGWSEQYL. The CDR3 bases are TGTGCCAGCAGCGCGTCTAGCGGGTGGTCCGAGCAGTACCTC.

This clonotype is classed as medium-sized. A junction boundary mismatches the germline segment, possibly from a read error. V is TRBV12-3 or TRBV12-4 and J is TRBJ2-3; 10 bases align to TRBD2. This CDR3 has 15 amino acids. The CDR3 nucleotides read TGTGCCAGCAGATTAGCGGGGGGCTCGGCAGATACGCAGTATTTT. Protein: CASRLAGGSADTQYF.

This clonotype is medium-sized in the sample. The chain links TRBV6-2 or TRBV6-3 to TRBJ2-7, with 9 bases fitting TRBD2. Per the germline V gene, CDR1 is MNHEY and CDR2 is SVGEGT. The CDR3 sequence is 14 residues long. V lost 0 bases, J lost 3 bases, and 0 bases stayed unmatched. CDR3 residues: CASSYSTSGYEQYF. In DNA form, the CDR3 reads TGTGCCAGCAGTTACTCGACTAGCGGCTACGAGCAGTACTTC.

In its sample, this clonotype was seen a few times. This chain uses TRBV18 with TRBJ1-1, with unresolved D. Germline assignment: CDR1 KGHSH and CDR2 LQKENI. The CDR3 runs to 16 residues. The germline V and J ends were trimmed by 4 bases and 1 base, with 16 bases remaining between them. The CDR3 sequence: CASSRGGRARNTEAFF. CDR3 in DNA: TGTGCCAGCTCACGGGGTGGGAGGGCCCGGAACACTGAAGCTTTCTTT.

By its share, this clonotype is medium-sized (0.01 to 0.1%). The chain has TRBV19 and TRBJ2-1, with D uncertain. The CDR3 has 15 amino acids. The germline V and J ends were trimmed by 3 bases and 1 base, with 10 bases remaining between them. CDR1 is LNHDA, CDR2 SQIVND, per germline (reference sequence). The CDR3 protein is CASSIAIQSYNEQFF. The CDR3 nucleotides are TGTGCCAGTAGTATTGCGATTCAGTCCTACAATGAGCAGTTCTTC.

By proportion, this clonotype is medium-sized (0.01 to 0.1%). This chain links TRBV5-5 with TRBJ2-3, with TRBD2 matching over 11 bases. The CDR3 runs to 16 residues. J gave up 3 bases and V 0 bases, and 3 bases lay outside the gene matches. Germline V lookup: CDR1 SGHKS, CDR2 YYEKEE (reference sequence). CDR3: CASSLVASGGTDTQYF. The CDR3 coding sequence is TGTGCCAGCAGCTTGGTCGCTAGCGGGGGGACAGATACGCAGTATTTT.

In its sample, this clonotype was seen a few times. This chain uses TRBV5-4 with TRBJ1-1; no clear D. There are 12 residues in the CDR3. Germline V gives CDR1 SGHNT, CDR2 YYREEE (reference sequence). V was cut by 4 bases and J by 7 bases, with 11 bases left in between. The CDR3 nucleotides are TGTGCCAGCAGCCTTAGAAGCGGTGAAGCTTTCTTT. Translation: CASSLRSGEAFF. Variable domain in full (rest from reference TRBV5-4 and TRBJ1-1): ETGVTQSPTHLIKTRGQQVTLRCSSQSGHNTVSWYQQALGQGPQFIFQYYREEENGRGNFPPRFSGLQFPNYSSELNVNALELDDSALYLCASSLRSGEAFFGQGTRLTVV.

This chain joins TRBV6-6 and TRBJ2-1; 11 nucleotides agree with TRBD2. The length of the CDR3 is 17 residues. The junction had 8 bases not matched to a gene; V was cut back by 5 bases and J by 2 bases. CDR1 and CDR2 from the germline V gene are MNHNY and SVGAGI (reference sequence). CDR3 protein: CASSPTTSGATYNEQFF. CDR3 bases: TGTGCCAGCAGTCCAACGACTAGCGGGGCGACCTACAATGAGCAGTTCTTC.

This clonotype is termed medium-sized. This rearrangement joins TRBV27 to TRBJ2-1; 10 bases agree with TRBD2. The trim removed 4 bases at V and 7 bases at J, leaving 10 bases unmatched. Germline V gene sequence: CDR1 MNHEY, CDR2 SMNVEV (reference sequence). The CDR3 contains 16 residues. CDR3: CASSSGRLAGDNEQFF. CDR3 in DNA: TGTGCCAGCAGTTCGGGTCGTCTAGCGGGAGATAATGAGCAGTTCTTC.

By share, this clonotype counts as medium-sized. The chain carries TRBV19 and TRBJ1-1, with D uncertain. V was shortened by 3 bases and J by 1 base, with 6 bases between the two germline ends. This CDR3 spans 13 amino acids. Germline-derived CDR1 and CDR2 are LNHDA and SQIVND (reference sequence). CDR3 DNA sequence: TGTGCCAGTAGTATCTTGCAGAACACTGAAGCTTTCTTT. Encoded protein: CASSILQNTEAFF.

CDR3 in DNA: TGTGCCAGCAGCTTGGGACAGGGGGCCAGGAACGAGCAGTACTTC. Translation: CASSLGQGARNEQYF. The rearrangement joins TRBV7-6 to TRBJ2-7, with TRBD1 identical over 12 bases. Per germline, CDR1 SGHVS and CDR2 FNYEAQ. The trim removed 3 bases at V and 5 bases at J, leaving 5 bases unmatched. This CDR3 contains 15 residues.

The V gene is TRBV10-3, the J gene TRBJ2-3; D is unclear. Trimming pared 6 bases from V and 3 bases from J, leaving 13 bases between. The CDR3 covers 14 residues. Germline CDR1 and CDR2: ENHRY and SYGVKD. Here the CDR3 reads CAISPGEVTDTQYF. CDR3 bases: TGTGCCATCAGCCCTGGAGAGGTGACAGATACGCAGTATTTT.

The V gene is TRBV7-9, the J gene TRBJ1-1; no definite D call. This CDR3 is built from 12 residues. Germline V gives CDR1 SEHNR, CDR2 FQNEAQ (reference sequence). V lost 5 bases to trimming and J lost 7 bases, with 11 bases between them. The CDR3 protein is CASSLSISEAFF. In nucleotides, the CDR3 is TGTGCCAGCAGCCTAAGTATCAGTGAAGCTTTCTTT.

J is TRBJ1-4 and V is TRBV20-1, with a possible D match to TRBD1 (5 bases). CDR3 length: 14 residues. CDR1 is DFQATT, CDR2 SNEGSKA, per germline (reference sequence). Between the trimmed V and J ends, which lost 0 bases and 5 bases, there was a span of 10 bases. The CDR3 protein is CSARDWDLNEKLFF. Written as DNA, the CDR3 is TGCAGTGCTAGAGATTGGGACCTGAATGAAAAACTGTTTTTT.

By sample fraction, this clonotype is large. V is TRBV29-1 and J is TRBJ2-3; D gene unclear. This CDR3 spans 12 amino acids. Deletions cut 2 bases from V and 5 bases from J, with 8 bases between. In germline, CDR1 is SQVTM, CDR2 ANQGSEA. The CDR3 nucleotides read TGCAGCGTTGAACCGGGCGGAGATACGCAGTATTTT. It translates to CSVEPGGDTQYF.

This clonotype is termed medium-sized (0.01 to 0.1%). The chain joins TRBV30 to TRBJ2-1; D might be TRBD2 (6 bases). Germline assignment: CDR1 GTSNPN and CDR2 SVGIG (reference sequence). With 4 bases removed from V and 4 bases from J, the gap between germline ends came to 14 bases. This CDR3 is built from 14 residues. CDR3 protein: CAWNGLAVYNEQFF. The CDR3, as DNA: TGTGCCTGGAACGGTTTAGCGGTATACAATGAGCAGTTCTTC.

CDR3 in amino acids: CASSPRTGGQPQHF. The CDR3 DNA reads as TGTGCCAGCAGTCCTAGGACAGGGGGACAGCCCCAGCATTTT. The chain is built from TRBV12-3 or TRBV12-4 and TRBJ1-5; 10 bases line up with TRBD1. The CDR3 is made up of 14 amino acids. V dropped 5 bases and J dropped 7; count of bases not matched to a gene: 5.

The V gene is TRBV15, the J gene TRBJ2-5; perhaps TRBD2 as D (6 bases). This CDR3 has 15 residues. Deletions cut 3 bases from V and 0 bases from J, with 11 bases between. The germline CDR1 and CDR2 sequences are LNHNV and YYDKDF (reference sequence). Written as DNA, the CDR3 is TGTGCCACCAGCAGGACTAGGCGAAACCAAGAGACCCAGTACTTC. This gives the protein CATSRTRRNQETQYF.

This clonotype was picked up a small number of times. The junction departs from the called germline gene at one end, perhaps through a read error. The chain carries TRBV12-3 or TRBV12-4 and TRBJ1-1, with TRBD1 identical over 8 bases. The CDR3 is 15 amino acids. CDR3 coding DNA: TGTGCCAGCAGCTTAGGACAGGGCGGGTATTCTGAAGCTTTCTTT. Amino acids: CASSLGQGGYSEAFF.

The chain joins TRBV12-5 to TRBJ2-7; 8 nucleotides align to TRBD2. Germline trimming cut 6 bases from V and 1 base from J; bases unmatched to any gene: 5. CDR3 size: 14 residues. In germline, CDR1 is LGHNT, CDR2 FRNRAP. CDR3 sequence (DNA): TGTGCTAGTGGGCGCGGGGGGTCTTCCTACGAGCAGTACTTC. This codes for CASGRGGSSYEQYF.

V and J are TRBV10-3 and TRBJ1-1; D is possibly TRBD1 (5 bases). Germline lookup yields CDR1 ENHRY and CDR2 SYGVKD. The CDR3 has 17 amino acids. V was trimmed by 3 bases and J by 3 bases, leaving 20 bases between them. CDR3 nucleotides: TGTGCCATCAGTGATACTCAAATTACCGGGACCCACACTGAAGCTTTCTTT. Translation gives CAISDTQITGTHTEAFF.